A selection of T cell receptor beta chains follows, all from one sample in a study of shared clonotypes between healthy human individuals. Measured with immunoSEQ multiplex PCR; TCRdb has only the in-frame clones, and not every one. There are about 2.4 million clones in the sample; 80% to 95% occur only once, and roughly 0.39% lies in the top ten. Sequencing was performed on naive CD4+ T cells from PBMCs. These receptors were taken from a man aged 18 to 35 in good health. Some clones in this sample may be carry-over from other donors' samples. CDR3s include the opening cysteine and the closing phenylalanine or tryptophan. The D gene is left open where the match is weak. Not every row has a clone size; where given, it reads once, few, many or a size class.

clone_size d_call j_call v_call cdr3_nt cdr3_aa
. TRBD2 TRBJ2-7 TRBV29-1 TGCAGCGCCACCCTCCTGACTAGCGGGAACTACGAGCAGTACTTC CSATLLTSGNYEQYF
. TRBD2 TRBJ2-1 TRBV5-4 TGTGCCAGCAGTAGCGGGAGTTACAATGAGCAGTTCTTC CASSSGSYNEQFF
. TRBD2 TRBJ2-2 TRBV7-9 TGTGCCAGCAGCTTAGGATTTCGGGAGGGTGGCACCGGGGAGCTGTTTTTT CASSLGFREGGTGELFF
. . TRBJ1-1 TRBV5-1 TGCGCCAGCAGCTTGGTTGCAGGGTTAAGGCAGTCTGAAGCTTTCTTT CASSLVAGLRQSEAFF
. . TRBJ2-7 TRBV6-5 TGTGCCAGCAGTTACTCGAGAAGGGGTAACTCCTACGAGCAGTACTTC CASSYSRRGNSYEQYF
. . TRBJ2-1 TRBV6-4 TGTGCCAGCAGTGACTTTGGACCTAGCTCCTACAATGAGCAGTTCTTC CASSDFGPSSYNEQFF
. . TRBJ2-1 TRBV20-1 TGCAGGGCAAGGGGGAACGAGCAGTTCTTC CRARGNEQFF
. . TRBJ2-5 TRBV7-8 TGTGCCAGCAGCTTAGCAACGCCTGGGAGGGAGACCCAGTACTTC CASSLATPGRETQYF
. . TRBJ1-1 TRBV19 TGTGCCAGTAGTATTCCCTGGGGGCTGAACACTGAAGCTTTCTTT CASSIPWGLNTEAFF
. . TRBJ2-1 TRBV27 TGTGCCAGCAGTTTAGGGGCCCATGAGCAGTTCTTC CASSLGAHEQFF
. . TRBJ1-1 TRBV4-3 TGCGCCAGCAGCCTGACCCCGGGGCTGAACACTGAAGCTTTCTTT CASSLTPGLNTEAFF
. . TRBJ2-7 TRBV7-3 TGTGCCAGCAGCAGAGCGGCAGGGCAGGCCTACGAGCAGTACTTC CASSRAAGQAYEQYF
. TRBD2 TRBJ2-5 TRBV14 TGTGCCAGCAGCCCGAAGACTAGCGGGAGGGCCCTGGAGACCCAGTACTTC CASSPKTSGRALETQYF
. TRBD2 TRBJ2-7 TRBV29-1 TGCAGCGTTATGACTAGCCCGACCTACGAGCAGTACTTC CSVMTSPTYEQYF
. TRBD1 TRBJ2-7 TRBV27 TGTGCCAGCAGCAAACCCCTCGGGCAGGGGGTCGAGCAGTACTTC CASSKPLGQGVEQYF
once . TRBJ1-4 TRBV28 TGTGCCAGCAGGGGAAGGAAAACAACTAATGAAAAACTGTTTTTT CASRGRKTTNEKLFF
once TRBD1 TRBJ1-1 TRBV6-5 TGTGCCAGCAGTTACGACAGGGACAGAAATGAAGCTTTCTTT CASSYDRDRNEAFF
. TRBD1 TRBJ2-4 TRBV7-9 TGTGCCAGCAGCCCCCCAGGGACAGGGACCTACGGGGAGAAAAACATTCAGTACTTC CASSPPGTGTYGEKNIQYF
. . TRBJ2-7 TRBV2 TGTGCCAGCAACAGAGACGGCTACGAGCAGTACTTC CASNRDGYEQYF
. TRBD2 TRBJ2-5 TRBV5-6 TGTGCCAGCAGCCGGACTAGCGGGAGCGGGTTTTATCGAGAGACCCAGTACTTC CASSRTSGSGFYRETQYF
. TRBD1 TRBJ1-2 TRBV2 TGTGCCAGCAGAGAGGACAGGGGAATGAGCTACACCTTC CASREDRGMSYTF
few . TRBJ1-4 TRBV19 TGTGCCAGTAGTATCCAGGGAGGCGATGAAAAACTGTTTTTT CASSIQGGDEKLFF
. . TRBJ1-5 TRBV28 TGTGCCAGCTCCTTGGCGCAACCCTCATATAGCAATCAGCCCCAGCATTTT CASSLAQPSYSNQPQHF
. TRBD2 TRBJ2-3 TRBV5-1 TGCGCCAGCAGCTTGATAGCGGGCAGCACAGATACGCAGTATTTT CASSLIAGSTDTQYF
. . TRBJ1-5 TRBV15 TGTGCCACCAGCAGAGATAGAGCAGGGGACAGCAATCAGCCCCAGCATTTT CATSRDRAGDSNQPQHF
. . TRBJ2-1 TRBV5-1 TGCGCCAGCAGCTTCAGTGGGAGCAATGAGCAGTTCTTC CASSFSGSNEQFF
. TRBD2 TRBJ2-5 TRBV28 TGTGCCAGCAGTTCGGAGCGGGGAGGAACAAGCCTCCAAGAGACCCAGTACTTC CASSSERGGTSLQETQYF
once . TRBJ2-1 TRBV5-1 TGCGCCAGCAGCTTGGTGGTGGGGCAGATGAATGAGCAGTTCTTC CASSLVVGQMNEQFF
once . TRBJ2-3 TRBV15 TGTGCCACCAGCAGAAACCCCCGGGAGAAGGCCACAGATACGCAGTATTTT CATSRNPREKATDTQYF
. . TRBJ1-1 TRBV21-1 TGTGCCAGCAGCAAAAGGAGGGCGGGCAGGGGAAAGGGTTGGAACACTGAAGCTTTCTTT CASSKRRAGRGKGWNTEAFF
. . TRBJ2-5 TRBV7-8 TGTGCCACCTCCCGTGGGGCGCCGGCCTCCCAGTACTTC CATSRGAPASQYF
. TRBD2 TRBJ2-7 TRBV28 TGTGCCAGCACCCCTCCCCGAGTAGCGGGAGCCTACGAGCAGTACTTC CASTPPRVAGAYEQYF
. . TRBJ1-4 TRBV9 TGTGCCAGCAGCGTTGGCCCAGGCGCAGGGAGTAAAGGCGAAAAACTGTTTTTT CASSVGPGAGSKGEKLFF
. . TRBJ2-2 TRBV9 TGTGCCAGCAGCCAGACAAACGCCGCCGGGGAGCTGTTTTTT CASSQTNAAGELFF
once TRBD2 TRBJ2-1 TRBV18 TGTGCCAGCACACCACTAGCGGGAGGCCTCAATGAGCAGTTCTTC CASTPLAGGLNEQFF
. . TRBJ2-7 TRBV7-9 TGTGCCAGCAGCTTAGCAGACGGTGCTCCCTACGAGCAGTACTTC CASSLADGAPYEQYF
. . TRBJ2-1 TRBV5-1 TGCGCCAGCAGCTTGCGGTACAATGAGCAGTTCTTC CASSLRYNEQFF
. TRBD2 TRBJ2-2 TRBV6-4 TGTGCCAGCAGTGCGCGACTAGCGGGAGCCGGGGAGCTGTTTTTT CASSARLAGAGELFF
. . TRBJ2-7 TRBV7-9 TGTGCCAGCAGCCCCACAGGGTCCTCCGCCGAGCAGTACTTC CASSPTGSSAEQYF
. . TRBJ2-7 TRBV7-2 TGTGCCAGCGGCCCACTAGAACTATACGAGCAGTACTTC CASGPLELYEQYF
. TRBD1 TRBJ1-5 TRBV2 TGTGCCAGCAGCTACAGGGGGTCTACAAGCATATGGGGTCAGCCCCAGCATTTT CASSYRGSTSIWGQPQHF